This entry lists 3 T cell receptor beta chains sequenced from one sample in a study of CD8 T cells in Susac syndrome. Reverse transcription of roughly 0.5 to 1 ug RNA was carried out with random hexamers. TCRdb re-analysed the immunoSEQ multiplex PCR reads in MiXCR, keeping a single row per CDR3 protein. This sample has around 200,000 distinct CDR3 sequences, with around 90% found just once. Sequencing used CD8+ T cells from PBMCs. All receptors derive from a human donor with multiple sclerosis.

The chain is built from TRBV27 and TRBJ2-7; a weak D match, TRBD1 (5 bases). The CDR3 is 14 amino acids. Germline V gives CDR1 MNHEY, CDR2 SMNVEV (reference sequence). The germline V and J ends were trimmed by 4 bases and 7 bases, with 17 bases remaining between them. CDR3 bases: TGTGCCAGCAGTTGGGGCAGGGCGGACGGGGAGCAGTACTTC. It specifies CASSWGRADGEQYF.

The CDR3 protein is CSVVGLIGTYEQYF. CDR3 DNA: TGCAGCGTTGTCGGGCTGATCGGGACCTACGAGCAGTACTTC. This chain links TRBV29-1 with TRBJ2-7; tentatively, D is TRBD2 (5 bases). CDR3 length equals 14 residues. V gave up 4 bases and J gave up 2 bases, with 15 bases separating them. Germline V lookup: CDR1 SQVTM, CDR2 ANQGSEA.

The chain is built from TRBV30 and TRBJ2-1; 7 bases line up with TRBD2. The CDR3 is 14 residues long. Trimming cost V 3 bases and J 2 bases; bases outside gene matches: 4. Per the germline V gene, CDR1 is GTSNPN and CDR2 is SVGIG (reference sequence). The CDR3 coding sequence is TGTGCCTGGAGCGGGAGGAGCCCCTACAATGAGCAGTTCTTC. As protein: CAWSGRSPYNEQFF.